This TCR beta chain is drawn from a study of blood T cells in healthy people across ages. General observations from the study: In long-lived donors, naive CD4+ cell counts and diversity exceeded those of aged donors.

The CDR3 totals 16 residues. Germline-derived CDR1 and CDR2 are SQVTM and ANQGSEA. Unmatched junction bases numbered 13, after V lost 6 bases and J lost 4 bases. About this clonotype: Its antigen is currently unknown.

PCR was performed a second time for about 6 to 12 cycles using a sample-barcoded 5' primer and a J-beta primer mix. From the 5' RACE reads, TCRdb called clonotypes with MiXCR, one entry per CDR3 protein. The profile shows hundreds of thousands of distinct CDR3 sequences, around a fifth of them singletons. Every sample yielded at least 6.5 million isolated PBMCs. Sample: blood. The chain links TRBV29-1 to TRBJ2-3, with 10 bases that match TRBD2. The origin of this receptor is a man aged 70-80 years in good health. The DNA for the CDR3 is TGCAGCGTCCGAGCTCTAGCGGGAGTGGGTGCAGATACGCAGTATTTT. The encoded protein is CSVRALAGVGADTQYF.